Shown below are 23 T cell receptor beta chains from a single sample sequenced in a study of cytomegalovirus exposure and HLA in healthy donors. The PCR was carried out with 60 Vbeta primers and 13 Jbeta primers. Clones were read by immunoSEQ multiplex PCR, and TCRdb kept only the in-frame ones, dropping some. The sample has over 100,000 clones; 72% are singletons. The sequenced sample was PBMCs. These receptors came from a man between 45 and 60 years old in good health and CMV-seropositive.

The chain has TRBV19 and TRBJ1-1, with D possibly matching TRBD1 (6 bases). CDR1 is LNHDA and CDR2 is SQIVND in the germline V gene (reference sequence). CDR3 length: 14 amino acids. Trimming shortened V by 1 base and J by 0 bases, and 6 bases separated the two germline ends. The CDR3 DNA reads as TGTGCCAGTAGTATAGGGGGGCTGAACACTGAAGCTTTCTTT. Residues: CASSIGGLNTEAFF.

The V and J genes are TRBV25-1 and TRBJ1-4; a weak D match, TRBD1 (6 bases). V was pared by 5 bases and J by 0 bases, with 13 bases between. Germline CDR1 and CDR2: MGHDK and SYGVNS. This CDR3 has 16 residues. CDR3 in DNA: TGTGCCAGCAGTCCAGGACAGTTCGCAACTAATGAAAAACTGTTTTTT. This gives the protein CASSPGQFATNEKLFF.

The CDR3 loop is CASSFSGGAQDTQYF. Written as DNA, the CDR3 is TGTGCCAGCAGCTTCTCGGGAGGGGCCCAAGATACGCAGTATTTT. The chain carries TRBV11-2 and TRBJ2-3, with TRBD2 matching 8 bases. J lost 5 bases, V lost 3 bases, and 7 bases had no gene match. Looked up from germline, CDR1 is SGHAT and CDR2 is FQNNGV. The CDR3 is 15 residues long.

This clone was observed once. This chain links TRBV10-3 with TRBJ2-1; a weak D match, TRBD1 (6 bases). The CDR3 totals 15 residues. The germline CDR1 and CDR2 sequences are ENHRY and SYGVKD. V gave up 0 bases and J gave up 1 base, with 7 bases separating them. The CDR3 DNA reads TGTGCCATCAGTGAGTCAGGGGGTTCCTACAATGAGCAGTTCTTC. Translated: CAISESGGSYNEQFF.

The rearrangement joins TRBV19 to TRBJ2-1; 8 nucleotides agree with TRBD1. J lost 0 bases, V lost 4 bases, and 11 bases had no gene match. The CDR3 has 18 residues. In germline, CDR1 is LNHDA, CDR2 SQIVND (reference sequence). DNA for the CDR3: TGTGCCAGTAGTACCCGGGCAGGGGGCCAGTCCTCCTACAATGAGCAGTTCTTC. This sequence encodes CASSTRAGGQSSYNEQFF.

The V call is TRBV14, the J call TRBJ1-1, with 7 bases fitting TRBD1. This CDR3 comprises 15 residues. V shed 1 base and J 5 bases; nucleotides not matched to a gene: 7. CDR1 is SGHDN and CDR2 is FVKESK in the germline V gene. The CDR3: CASSQARGRGTEAFF. The CDR3 region has the DNA TGTGCCAGCAGCCAAGCCAGGGGGAGAGGAACTGAAGCTTTCTTT. Together with reference TRBV14 and TRBJ1-1, the CDR3 gives the full variable domain: EAGVTQFPSHSVIEKGQTVTLRCDPISGHDNLYWYRRVMGKEIKFLLHFVKESKQDESGMPNNRFLAERTGGTYSTLKVQPAELEDSGVYFCASSQARGRGTEAFFGQGTRLTVV.

The rearrangement uses TRBV5-4 and TRBJ1-2; maybe TRBD1 (6 bases). The germline CDR1 and CDR2 sequences are SGHNT and YYREEE (reference sequence). This CDR3 has 15 residues. Trimming pared 4 bases from V and 4 bases from J, leaving 17 bases between. Here the CDR3 reads CASSILRETGYGYTF. Here the CDR3 DNA reads TGTGCCAGCAGCATATTACGAGAGACAGGCTATGGCTACACCTTC.

This clone was recorded a few times. The chain carries TRBV7-8 and TRBJ2-3; the D is unclear. The CDR3 has 14 residues. Germline V lookup: CDR1 SGHVS, CDR2 FQNEAQ. With 3 bases removed from V and 1 base from J, the gap between germline ends came to 8 bases. The CDR3 nucleotides read TGTGCCAGCAGCTTTGACTCTCGCACAGATACGCAGTATTTT. Protein: CASSFDSRTDTQYF.

For the CDR3, the DNA is TGTGCCAGCAGCCCGGACAGTCAAGAGACCCAGTACTTC. It specifies CASSPDSQETQYF. The chain uses TRBV4-2 and TRBJ2-5, with D tentatively TRBD1 (6 bases). V was clipped by 4 bases and J by 2 bases, with 8 bases between them. The CDR3 covers 13 residues. Germline V CDR1 and CDR2: LGHNA, YNFKEQ.

This CDR3 is CASSRIAGLTGELFF. CDR3 bases: TGTGCCAGCAGCCGAATAGCGGGATTAACCGGGGAGCTGTTTTTT. The J gene is TRBJ2-2, the V gene TRBV11-3, with 8 positions matching TRBD2. Trimming removed 5 bases from V and 5 bases from J; junction bases left unmatched: 7. This CDR3 contains 15 residues. In germline, CDR1 is SGHNT, CDR2 YENEEA.

This clone has only a few counts. The chain employs TRBV10-3 and TRBJ2-2; TRBD2 matches 8 bases. J lost 4 bases, V lost 2 bases, and 6 bases had no gene match. The germline gives CDR1 ENHRY, CDR2 SYGVKD. This CDR3 is built from 16 residues. The CDR3 DNA is TGTGCCATCAGTGAGCTGAGCGGGAGTGTCACCGGGGAGCTGTTTTTT. It translates to CAISELSGSVTGELFF.

The J gene is TRBJ2-7, the V gene TRBV29-1; 8 bases align to TRBD1. J gave up 7 bases and V 6 bases, and 11 bases lay outside the gene matches. The CDR3 contains 13 residues. The germline gives CDR1 SQVTM, CDR2 ANQGSEA. DNA of the CDR3: TGCAGCGTCGGAGACAGGGGTTTAAAAGAGCAGTACTTC. Translated, it gives CSVGDRGLKEQYF.

J is TRBJ1-5 and V is TRBV6-5; 8 bases agree with TRBD1. Per the germline V gene, CDR1 is MNHEY and CDR2 is SVGAGI. The CDR3 runs 14 residues. V trimming: 7 bases; J trimming: 1 base; junction bases outside the gene matches: 3. The CDR3 here is CASTWTGSNQPQHF. Written as DNA, the CDR3 is TGTGCCAGCACCTGGACAGGGAGCAATCAGCCCCAGCATTTT.

This chain links TRBV29-1 with TRBJ1-1; D unclear. This CDR3 spans 14 amino acids. The germline gives CDR1 SQVTM, CDR2 ANQGSEA. Trimming removed 5 bases at V and 0 bases at J, with 13 bases between. In DNA form, the CDR3 reads TGCAGCGTTTCAAAACTTGCTATGAACACTGAAGCTTTCTTT. This sequence encodes CSVSKLAMNTEAFF.

The rearrangement links TRBV5-1 to TRBJ1-1; D is undetermined. Germline CDR1 reads SGHRS; CDR2 reads YFSETQ. There are 14 residues in the CDR3. Between the trimmed V and J ends, which lost 2 bases and 5 bases, there was a span of 13 bases. The CDR3 is CASSFVQPGTEAFF. Here the CDR3 DNA reads TGCGCCAGCAGCTTTGTCCAGCCGGGAACTGAAGCTTTCTTT. Using reference TRBV5-1 and TRBJ1-1 for the parts outside the CDR3, the full variable domain is KAGVTQTPRYLIKTRGQQVTLSCSPISGHRSVSWYQQTPGQGLQFLFEYFSETQRNKGNFPGRFSGRQFSNSRSEMNVSTLELGDSALYLCASSFVQPGTEAFFGQGTRLTVV.

This sequence joins TRBV5-1 and TRBJ2-1; 7 bases map to TRBD2. Germline CDR1 SGHRS, CDR2 YFSETQ. V was clipped by 5 bases and J by 4 bases; unmatched bases: 9. The CDR3 contains 15 residues. The CDR3 bases are TGCGCCAGCAGGTTCGGCGGGGGTGGGTACAATGAGCAGTTCTTC. It yields the protein CASRFGGGGYNEQFF.

This clone was counted a single time. V is TRBV5-1 and J is TRBJ1-3, with TRBD1 matching over 9 bases. CDR3 length equals 15 residues. Germline assignment: CDR1 SGHRS and CDR2 YFSETQ. The ends lost 2 bases at V and 7 bases at J; junction bases unmatched: 7. The CDR3 DNA is TGCGCCAGCAGCTTCGGACCCGGACAGGGGAACACCATATATTTT. This codes for CASSFGPGQGNTIYF.

Details on this clone: The sample carries other DNA sequences with the same CDR3. The chain links TRBV29-1 to TRBJ1-1; D might be TRBD1 (6 bases). V was shortened by 7 bases and J by 2 bases, with 8 bases between the two germline ends. The V gene's germline CDR1 is SQVTM and CDR2 ANQGSEA. The CDR3 length is 11 residues. The DNA of the CDR3 is TGCAGCGCGACAGGTAACACTGAAGCTTTCTTT. Translated: CSATGNTEAFF.

The chain carries TRBV15 and TRBJ2-3; 9 positions match TRBD2. The germline V gene encodes CDR1 LNHNV and CDR2 YYDKDF (reference sequence). Trimming cost V 1 base and J 6 bases; bases outside gene matches: 8. The CDR3 runs to 16 residues. In DNA form, the CDR3 reads TGTGCCACCAGCAGAGGAGGCGGGAGGGGAGCTGATACGCAGTATTTT. Protein: CATSRGGGRGADTQYF.

V and J are TRBV6-6 and TRBJ1-2; D not certain. CDR1 is MNHNY and CDR2 is SVGAGI in the germline V gene (reference sequence). V lost 2 bases, J lost 1 base, and 8 bases lay in between. This CDR3 region has 14 residues. The CDR3 region is CASSYTQINYGYTF. The CDR3 region has the DNA TGTGCCAGCAGTTACACACAGATTAACTATGGCTACACCTTC.

The chain uses TRBV6-6 and TRBJ1-3, with D possibly TRBD1 on 5 matching bases. The CDR3 is 16 residues long. Germline V CDR1 and CDR2: MNHNY, SVGAGI (reference sequence). Deletions cut 5 bases from V and 3 bases from J, with 17 bases between. The CDR3 DNA sequence: TGTGCCAGCAGTACCAGACAGAAAATGGATGGAAACACCATATATTTT. Translated, it gives CASSTRQKMDGNTIYF.

CDR3 amino acids: CASSLTSSGGTDTQYF. In DNA form, the CDR3 reads TGCGCCAGCAGCTTAACGTCTAGCGGGGGGACAGATACGCAGTATTTT. V and J are TRBV5-1 and TRBJ2-3, with 11 nucleotides matching TRBD2. The CDR3 runs 16 residues. CDR1 is SGHRS and CDR2 is YFSETQ in the germline V gene. V gave up 2 bases and J gave up 3 bases; unmatched junction bases: 5.

The table lists this clone with a count of one. This chain uses TRBV11-3 with TRBJ2-7, with a tentative D call TRBD1 (6 bases). Trimming shortened V by 4 bases and J by 5 bases, and 18 bases separated the two germline ends. CDR3 size: 15 residues. The V gene's germline CDR1 is SGHNT and CDR2 YENEEA. The CDR3 protein is CASSYTGPSGDEQYF. Written as DNA, the CDR3 is TGTGCCAGCAGCTACACAGGGCCCAGTGGGGACGAGCAGTACTTC.